These 32 T cell receptor beta chains originate from one sample sequenced in a study of shared clonotypes between healthy human individuals (dated by TCRdb to about 2020). CD8 naive samples were CD45RO-negative cells positively selected for CCR7, giving a CD45RA+CCR7+ population that excluded TemRA cells. The library was generated by the immunoSEQ multiplex PCR assay. This immuneACCESS table, as held by TCRdb, lists in-frame sequences with V and J called but not all clones. Of the missing ones, under half trace to an unresolved V gene in checked studies; the others have no known cause. The sample contains 550,000 to 750,000 clones, less than 97% of them found a single time. Clones ranked in the top ten supply about 0.11% of the sample. The specimen sequenced was naive CD8+ T cells sorted from blood. The cell subset or site label of this sample denotes: CD45RA+CCR7+. The receptors shown here come from a woman in her thirties in good health.

The genes are TRBV6-1 and TRBJ2-7, with TRBD1 as a possible D gene (6 bases). V was cut by 5 bases and J by 7 bases, with 12 bases left in between. There are 12 residues in the CDR3. Germline-derived CDR1 and CDR2 are MNHNS and SASEGT. CDR3 nucleotide sequence: TGTGCCAGCAGTACAGGGTCCTTAGAGCAGTACTTC. Amino acids: CASSTGSLEQYF.

This chain joins TRBV27 and TRBJ2-7; D gene uncertain. Germline assignment: CDR1 MNHEY and CDR2 SMNVEV (reference sequence). This CDR3 contains 11 residues. The V end was cut by 8 bases, the J end by 6 bases, with 11 bases between. The CDR3 region has the DNA TGTGCCAGCGGGATTGTAGGCGAGCAGTACTTC. It yields the protein CASGIVGEQYF.

CDR3 sequence (DNA): TGTGCCAGCAGTGAAATGGGCCAACTAGCACAGCCCCAGCATTTT. Translated: CASSEMGQLAQPQHF. The chain couples TRBV2 to TRBJ1-5; no clear D. Germline CDR1 reads SNHLY; CDR2 reads FYNNEI. V lost 2 bases to trimming and J lost 7 bases, with 15 bases between them. CDR3 size: 15 residues.

The V call is TRBV5-4, the J call TRBJ2-3; D remains ambiguous. This CDR3 is 16 amino acids long. V was trimmed by 0 bases and J by 1 base, leaving 12 bases between them. The germline CDR1 and CDR2 sequences are SGHNT and YYREEE (reference sequence). CDR3 region: CASSLEGRRGTDTQYF. The CDR3 region has the DNA TGTGCCAGCAGCTTGGAAGGCAGGAGAGGCACAGATACGCAGTATTTT. The variable domain in full, completed from reference TRBV5-4 and TRBJ2-3, reads ETGVTQSPTHLIKTRGQQVTLRCSSQSGHNTVSWYQQALGQGPQFIFQYYREEENGRGNFPPRFSGLQFPNYSSELNVNALELDDSALYLCASSLEGRRGTDTQYFGPGTRLTVL.

Only one count was recorded for this clone. The gene calls are TRBV7-9 and TRBJ2-3; TRBD2 agrees at 10 bases. With V trimmed by 4 bases and J by 3 bases, 7 bases remained unmatched. The CDR3 runs to 16 residues. The germline V gene encodes CDR1 SEHNR and CDR2 FQNEAQ (reference sequence). The DNA of the CDR3 is TGTGCCAGCAGCTACTTAGCGGGAGGCTTAACAGATACGCAGTATTTT. Translating it yields CASSYLAGGLTDTQYF.

V is TRBV30 and J is TRBJ2-1; D not certain. Trimming removed 3 bases from V and 9 bases from J, with 12 bases in between. There are 12 residues in the CDR3. From germline, CDR1 is GTSNPN and CDR2 SVGIG (reference sequence). The CDR3 DNA follows: TGTGCCTGGAGGGCGGCGAGGAGTGAGCAGTTCTTC. Protein product: CAWRAARSEQFF.

The V and J genes are TRBV6-5 and TRBJ1-2; D may be TRBD1 (6 bases). The CDR3 sequence is 14 residues long. V gave up 2 bases and J gave up 4 bases, with 11 bases separating them. Germline V gene lookup returns CDR1 MNHEY and CDR2 SVGAGI. The CDR3 region has the DNA TGTGCCAGCAGTTACACAGAGGGGGGCTATGGCTACACCTTC. Residues: CASSYTEGGYGYTF.

A remark on this clone: Other DNA sequences in the sample encode the same CDR3. The J gene is TRBJ2-7, the V gene TRBV7-9; D unresolved. The length of the CDR3 is 12 residues. Germline lookup yields CDR1 SEHNR and CDR2 FQNEAQ (reference sequence). Trimming stripped 1 base from V and 6 bases from J, with 7 bases between. In DNA form, the CDR3 reads TGTGCCAGCAGCTTAGGTAGTAGCGAGCAGTACTTC. This codes for CASSLGSSEQYF. Together with reference TRBV7-9 and TRBJ2-7, the CDR3 gives the full variable domain: DTGVSQNPRHKITKRGQNVTFRCDPISEHNRLYWYRQTLGQGPEFLTYFQNEAQLEKSRLLSDRFSAERPKGSFSTLEIQRTEQGDSAMYLCASSLGSSEQYFGPGTRLTVT.

The chain carries TRBV11-3 and TRBJ2-2; no clear D. The CDR3 sequence is 15 residues long. Germline-derived CDR1 and CDR2 are SGHNT and YENEEA. Trimming took off 5 bases at V and 7 bases at J, with 17 bases between the two ends. CDR3 loop: CASSPRKGKGGELFF. The DNA for the CDR3 is TGTGCCAGCAGCCCTCGGAAGGGAAAGGGCGGGGAGCTGTTTTTT.

In the case of this clone: Other DNA sequences in the sample encode the same CDR3. The chain uses TRBV27 and TRBJ2-6; no clear D gene. This CDR3 has 14 residues. Trimming left V 5 bases short and J 1 base short, with 6 bases between. The germline V gene has CDR1 MNHEY and CDR2 SMNVEV (reference sequence). This CDR3 reads CASSPYSGANVLTF. The CDR3 coding sequence is TGTGCCAGCAGTCCATATTCTGGGGCCAACGTCCTGACTTTC. The whole variable domain, filled in from reference TRBV27 and TRBJ2-6, reads EAQVTQNPRYLITVTGKKLTVTCSQNMNHEYMSWYRQDPGLGLRQIYYSMNVEVTDKGDVPEGYKVSRKEKRNFPLILESPSPNQTSLYFCASSPYSGANVLTFGAGSRLTVL.

The chain combines TRBV5-6 with TRBJ1-1; the D is unclear. Germline V gene lookup returns CDR1 SGHDT and CDR2 YYEEEE. Trimming left V 4 bases short and J 2 bases short, with 9 bases between. The CDR3 has 13 amino acids. This CDR3 reads CASSLRINTEAFF. CDR3 nucleotides: TGTGCCAGCAGCCTTCGAATCAACACTGAAGCTTTCTTT.

Written as DNA, the CDR3 is TGTGCCAGCATGGCGGGCGGAGAGAACTACGAGCAGTACTTC. This gives the protein CASMAGGENYEQYF. The chain is built from TRBV6-5 and TRBJ2-7; weak D call: TRBD2 (5 bases). CDR3 length equals 14 residues. With 7 bases removed from V and 3 bases from J, the gap between germline ends came to 16 bases. Germline V CDR1 and CDR2: MNHEY, SVGAGI.

This clone showed up just once. The V gene is TRBV25-1, the J gene TRBJ2-7; no definite D call. The V gene's germline CDR1 is MGHDK and CDR2 SYGVNS. This CDR3 contains 12 residues. V shed 8 bases and J shed 1 base, with 9 bases lying between them. CDR3 coding DNA: TGTGCCAGCGGAAGCGCTTCCTACGAGCAGTACTTC. Amino acid sequence: CASGSASYEQYF.

The rearrangement joins TRBV28 to TRBJ2-7; 8 nucleotides line up with TRBD2. Trimming at V came to 6 bases and at J to 0 bases, leaving 4 bases not matched to a gene. There are 14 residues in the CDR3. Germline V gene data show CDR1 as MDHEN and CDR2 as SYDVKM. Written as DNA, the CDR3 is TGTGCCAGCAGCATTAGCGGGACCTCCTACGAGCAGTACTTC. Protein sequence: CASSISGTSYEQYF.

The CDR3 DNA is TGTGCCAGTAGTATGGAGACAGCTCTCTATGGCTACACCTTC. Its translation is CASSMETALYGYTF. The V call is TRBV19, the J call TRBJ1-2, with D perhaps TRBD1 (5 bases). CDR3 length: 14 residues. V was pared by 3 bases and J by 4 bases, with 12 bases between. Germline lookup yields CDR1 LNHDA and CDR2 SQIVND (reference sequence).

The chain recombines TRBV11-3 with TRBJ2-7; D may be TRBD2 (6 bases). CDR3 size: 12 residues. Trimming took off 2 bases at V and 6 bases at J, with 8 bases between the two ends. CDR1 and CDR2 from the germline V gene are SGHNT and YENEEA. This CDR3 is CASSLPGSEQYF. The CDR3 coding sequence is TGTGCCAGCAGCTTACCCGGGAGCGAGCAGTACTTC. Based on the CDR3 plus reference TRBV11-3 and TRBJ2-7, the full variable domain is EAGVVQSPRYKIIEKKQPVAFWCNPISGHNTLYWYLQNLGQGPELLIRYENEEAVDDSQLPKDRFSAERLKGVDSTLKIQPAELGDSAVYLCASSLPGSEQYFGPGTRLTVT.

Written as DNA, the CDR3 is TGTGCCAGCAGTTTGTTTGTGGGCCATCAGCCCCAGCATTTT. Its protein product is CASSLFVGHQPQHF. The chain joins TRBV27 to TRBJ1-5; D not resolved. CDR3 length equals 14 residues. Germline values: CDR1 MNHEY, CDR2 SMNVEV (reference sequence). Trimming took 3 bases from V and 5 from J, leaving 11 bases between them.

This chain links TRBV28 with TRBJ2-7; tentative D call: TRBD2 (6 bases). Per the germline V gene, CDR1 is MDHEN and CDR2 is SYDVKM. The CDR3 contains 13 residues. V lost 6 bases and J lost 3, with 12 bases in between. CDR3 protein: CASRAGLDYEQYF. Written as DNA, the CDR3 is TGTGCCAGCAGGGCGGGACTTGACTACGAGCAGTACTTC.

CDR3 protein: CASSLKGSHNSPLHF. CDR3 nucleotide sequence: TGTGCCAGCAGCTTAAAGGGTTCGCACAATTCACCCCTCCACTTT. V is TRBV7-9 and J is TRBJ1-6; D is unresolved. The CDR3 loop spans 15 amino acids. V lost 2 bases to trimming and J lost 7 bases, with 12 bases between them. Germline-derived CDR1 and CDR2 are SEHNR and FQNEAQ (reference sequence).

The CDR3 DNA reads as TGTGCCAGCAGCTTGGTGGGGGAGGCTTCCGGAAACACCATATATTTT. As protein: CASSLVGEASGNTIYF. The chain is built from TRBV5-4 and TRBJ1-3, with D maybe TRBD1 (5 bases). Germline V gene sequence: CDR1 SGHNT, CDR2 YYREEE (reference sequence). Trimming stripped 0 bases from V and 4 bases from J, with 14 bases between. The CDR3 is 16 residues long. The full variable domain, completed using reference TRBV5-4 and TRBJ1-3, is ETGVTQSPTHLIKTRGQQVTLRCSSQSGHNTVSWYQQALGQGPQFIFQYYREEENGRGNFPPRFSGLQFPNYSSELNVNALELDDSALYLCASSLVGEASGNTIYFGEGSWLTVV.

Comment on this clone: The same CDR3 is also encoded by other DNA sequences in this sample. This rearrangement joins TRBV7-2 to TRBJ2-7; D is undetermined. The V and J ends lost 5 bases and 3 bases respectively, with 5 bases between them. The germline gives CDR1 SGHTA, CDR2 FQGNSA. CDR3 length equals 11 residues. DNA of the CDR3: TGTGCCAGCAGCCCAAGCTACGAGCAGTACTTC. Protein sequence: CASSPSYEQYF.

This clone turned up a few times. The rearrangement links TRBV5-1 to TRBJ1-1; no clear D gene. The CDR3 loop spans 15 amino acids. Germline loops: CDR1 SGHRS, CDR2 YFSETQ. V lost 2 bases and J lost 3, with 14 bases in between. The CDR3 nucleotides are TGCGCCAGCAGCTTACATAAAGCAGTGGACACTGAAGCTTTCTTT. Its protein product is CASSLHKAVDTEAFF.

As concerns this clone: Within the sample, other DNA sequences also encode this same CDR3. This sequence joins TRBV11-2 and TRBJ2-7, with D possibly matching TRBD1 (5 bases). Germline assignment: CDR1 SGHAT and CDR2 FQNNGV. The CDR3 loop spans 12 amino acids. V lost 3 bases and J 4 bases, leaving 7 bases between the germline ends. The CDR3 loop reads CASSLGLYEQYF. CDR3 sequence (DNA): TGTGCCAGCAGCTTGGGGCTGTACGAGCAGTACTTC. The whole variable domain, filled in from reference TRBV11-2 and TRBJ2-7, reads EAGVAQSPRYKIIEKRQSVAFWCNPISGHATLYWYQQILGQGPKLLIQFQNNGVVDDSQLPKDRFSAERLKGVDSTLKIQPAKLEDSAVYLCASSLGLYEQYFGPGTRLTVT.

This clone was observed a few times. The V and J genes are TRBV27 and TRBJ1-1; 8 nucleotides agree with TRBD1. The CDR3 loop spans 16 amino acids. Germline values: CDR1 MNHEY, CDR2 SMNVEV (reference sequence). The V gene end was trimmed by 6 bases and the J gene end by 3 bases; junction bases not matched to a gene: 12. The CDR3 DNA sequence: TGTGCCAGCAGGACAAACTTACGGACAGGGTACACTGAAGCTTTCTTT. It yields the protein CASRTNLRTGYTEAFF.

The genes are TRBV28 and TRBJ1-2, with 7 bases aligning to TRBD1. Trimming took 3 bases from V and 6 from J; bases not matched to a gene: 4. The germline gives CDR1 MDHEN, CDR2 SYDVKM. The CDR3 extends over 13 amino acids. The DNA of the CDR3 is TGTGCCAGCAGTTTGGGACAGTTAAATGGCTACACCTTC. Translating gives CASSLGQLNGYTF.

In this sample, this clone turned up once. The gene calls are TRBV6-5 and TRBJ2-1, with 7 bases aligning to TRBD1. With V trimmed by 7 bases and J by 3 bases, 6 bases remained unmatched. The CDR3 loop spans 14 amino acids. The V gene's germline CDR1 is MNHEY and CDR2 SVGAGI. The CDR3 nucleotides read TGTGCCAGCACTCCGGGACAGAACTACAATGAGCAGTTCTTC. Translating gives CASTPGQNYNEQFF.

The chain is built from TRBV7-9 and TRBJ2-3; TRBD1 might be the D (6 bases). CDR1 and CDR2 (germline): SEHNR, FQNEAQ (reference sequence). Trimming cost V 5 bases and J 3 bases, with 15 bases left between them. The CDR3 is 15 residues long. The CDR3 protein is CASSVITRGTDTQYF. The CDR3 DNA reads as TGTGCCAGCAGCGTAATAACCAGGGGAACAGATACGCAGTATTTT.

This CDR3 is CASSLLPYQPQHF. In DNA, the CDR3 is TGTGCCAGCAGTTTATTACCTTATCAGCCCCAGCATTTT. V usage is TRBV28 and J usage is TRBJ1-5; D remains unclear. Deletions cut 1 base from V and 5 bases from J, with 6 bases between. The CDR3 is 13 residues long. Germline V CDR1 and CDR2: MDHEN, SYDVKM.

For this clone: Other DNA sequences in this sample translate to the same CDR3. The V call is TRBV27, the J call TRBJ1-1; D might be TRBD1 (5 bases). Trimming removed 6 bases from V and 5 bases from J, with 7 bases in between. Germline values: CDR1 MNHEY, CDR2 SMNVEV (reference sequence). This CDR3 contains 11 residues. The CDR3 is CASSWGTEAFF. CDR3 DNA: TGTGCCAGCAGCTGGGGGACTGAAGCTTTCTTT.

V and J are TRBV2 and TRBJ2-1, with 10 positions matching TRBD1. The CDR3 has 15 residues. Germline values: CDR1 SNHLY, CDR2 FYNNEI. V dropped 2 bases and J dropped 6; count of bases not matched to a gene: 4. The CDR3 region has the DNA TGTGCCAGCAGTGAAAGGACAGGGGGTCGCAATGAGCAGTTCTTC. It yields the protein CASSERTGGRNEQFF.

The chain couples TRBV28 to TRBJ1-4; D unresolved. Germline assignment: CDR1 MDHEN and CDR2 SYDVKM. Trimming shortened V by 4 bases and J by 7 bases, and 7 bases separated the two germline ends. The CDR3 is 12 residues long. CDR3 in amino acids: CASSSRFEKLFF. The DNA of the CDR3 is TGTGCCAGCAGTTCGCGATTTGAAAAACTGTTTTTT.

The chain joins TRBV4-1 to TRBJ2-7; weak D call: TRBD1 (6 bases). CDR3 size: 12 residues. In germline, CDR1 is MGHRA, CDR2 YSYEKL. Trimming cost V 4 bases and J 6 bases, with 10 bases left between them. The CDR3 sequence: CASSPGTSEQYF. The CDR3 bases are TGCGCCAGCAGCCCCGGGACAAGCGAGCAGTACTTC.